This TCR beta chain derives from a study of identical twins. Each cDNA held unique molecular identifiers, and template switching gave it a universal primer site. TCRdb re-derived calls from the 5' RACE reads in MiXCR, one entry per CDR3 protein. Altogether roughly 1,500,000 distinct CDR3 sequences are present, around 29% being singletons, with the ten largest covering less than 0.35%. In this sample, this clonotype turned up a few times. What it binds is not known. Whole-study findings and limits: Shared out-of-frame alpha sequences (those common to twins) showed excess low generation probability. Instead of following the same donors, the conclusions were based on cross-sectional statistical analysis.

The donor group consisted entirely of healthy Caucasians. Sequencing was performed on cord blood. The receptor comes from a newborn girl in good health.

Here the CDR3 reads CASSFQRGNYGYTF. The CDR3 DNA is TGTGCCAGCAGTTTTCAGCGGGGGAACTATGGCTACACCTTC. V is TRBV28 and J is TRBJ1-2; a possible D gene is TRBD1 (5 bases). With 3 bases removed from V and 2 bases from J, the gap between germline ends came to 10 bases. CDR3 size: 14 residues. Germline CDR1 MDHEN, CDR2 SYDVKM.